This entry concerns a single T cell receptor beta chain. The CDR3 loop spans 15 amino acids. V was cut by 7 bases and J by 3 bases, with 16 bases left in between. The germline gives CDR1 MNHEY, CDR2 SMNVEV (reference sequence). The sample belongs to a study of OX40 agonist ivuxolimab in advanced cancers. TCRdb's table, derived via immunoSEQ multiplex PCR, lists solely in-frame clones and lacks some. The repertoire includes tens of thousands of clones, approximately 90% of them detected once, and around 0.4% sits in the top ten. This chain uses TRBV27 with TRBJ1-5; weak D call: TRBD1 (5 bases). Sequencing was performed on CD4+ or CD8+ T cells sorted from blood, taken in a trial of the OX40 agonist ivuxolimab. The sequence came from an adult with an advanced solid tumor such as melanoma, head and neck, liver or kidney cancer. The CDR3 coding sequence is TGTGCCAGCAAGCGAGGGGCGAGCGCCAATCAGCCCCAGCATTTT. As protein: CASKRGASANQPQHF.